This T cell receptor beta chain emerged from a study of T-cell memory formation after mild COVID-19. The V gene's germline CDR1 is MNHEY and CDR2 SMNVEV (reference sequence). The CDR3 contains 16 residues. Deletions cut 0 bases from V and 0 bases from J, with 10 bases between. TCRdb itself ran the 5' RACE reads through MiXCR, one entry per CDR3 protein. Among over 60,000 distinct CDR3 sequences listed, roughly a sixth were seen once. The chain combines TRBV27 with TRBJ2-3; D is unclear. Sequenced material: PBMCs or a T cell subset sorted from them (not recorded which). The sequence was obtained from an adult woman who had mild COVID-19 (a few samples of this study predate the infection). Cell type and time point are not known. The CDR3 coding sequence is TGTGCCAGCAGTTTATCATTCGGATCTAGCACAGATACGCAGTATTTT. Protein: CASSLSFGSSTDTQYF.